This TCR beta chain was profiled in a study of identical twins. Germline assignment: CDR1 DFQATT and CDR2 SNEGSKA (reference sequence). Trimming cost V 5 bases and J 2 bases, with 17 bases left between them. The CDR3 spans 15 residues. Template switching supplied a universal primer site; unique molecular identifiers were carried on the cDNA. In TCRdb, the 5' RACE reads were re-called with MiXCR into one record per CDR3 protein. The data hold some 1,600,000 distinct CDR3 sequences, with about 32% observed a single time. Broader study findings: Compared with models, monozygotic twins showed more out-of-frame TCR alpha sharing. Conclusions relied on cross-sectional statistical analysis, not following the same donors. Alpha sequences out of frame and shared by twins had excess low generation probability.

This clonotype has just a few counts. Its target is not known. J is TRBJ2-3 and V is TRBV20-1, with D unresolved. The sequence derives from a newborn girl in good health. The specimen sequenced was cord blood. The CDR3 region is CSAAKASHHTDTQYF. The CDR3 bases are TGCAGTGCTGCAAAAGCCTCTCACCACACAGATACGCAGTATTTT.